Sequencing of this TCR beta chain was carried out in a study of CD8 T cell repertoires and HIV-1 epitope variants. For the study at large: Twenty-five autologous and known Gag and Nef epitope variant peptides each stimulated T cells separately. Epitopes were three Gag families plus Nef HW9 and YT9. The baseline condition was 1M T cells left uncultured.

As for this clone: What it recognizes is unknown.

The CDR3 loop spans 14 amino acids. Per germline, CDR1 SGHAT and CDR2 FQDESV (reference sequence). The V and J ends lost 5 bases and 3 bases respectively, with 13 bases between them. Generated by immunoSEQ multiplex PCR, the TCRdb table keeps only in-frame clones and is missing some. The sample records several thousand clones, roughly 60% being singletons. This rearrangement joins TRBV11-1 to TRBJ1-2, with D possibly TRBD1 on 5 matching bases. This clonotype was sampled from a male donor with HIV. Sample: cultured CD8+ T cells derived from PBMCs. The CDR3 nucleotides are TGTGCCAGCAGCCCTGGGACTTCTGACTATGGCTACACCTTC. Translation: CASSPGTSDYGYTF.